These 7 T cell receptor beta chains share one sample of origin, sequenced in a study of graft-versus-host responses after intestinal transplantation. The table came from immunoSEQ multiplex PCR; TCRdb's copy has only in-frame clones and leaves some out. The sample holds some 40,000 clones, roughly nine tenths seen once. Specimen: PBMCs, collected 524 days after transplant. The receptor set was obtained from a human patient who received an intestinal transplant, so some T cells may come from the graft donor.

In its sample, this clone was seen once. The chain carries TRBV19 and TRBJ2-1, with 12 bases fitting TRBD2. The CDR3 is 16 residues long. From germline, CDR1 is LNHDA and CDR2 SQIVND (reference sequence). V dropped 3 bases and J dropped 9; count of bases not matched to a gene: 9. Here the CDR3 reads CASSIRLAGDRVEQFF. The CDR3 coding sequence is TGTGCCAGTAGTATTAGACTAGCGGGAGATAGGGTTGAGCAGTTCTTC.

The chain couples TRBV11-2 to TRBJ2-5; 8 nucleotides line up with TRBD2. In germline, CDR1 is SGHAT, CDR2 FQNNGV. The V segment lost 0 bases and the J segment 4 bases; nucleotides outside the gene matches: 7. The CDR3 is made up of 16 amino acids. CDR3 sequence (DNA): TGTGCCAGCAGCTTAGACCCGGGAGGGGGAACAGAGACCCAGTACTTC. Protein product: CASSLDPGGGTETQYF.

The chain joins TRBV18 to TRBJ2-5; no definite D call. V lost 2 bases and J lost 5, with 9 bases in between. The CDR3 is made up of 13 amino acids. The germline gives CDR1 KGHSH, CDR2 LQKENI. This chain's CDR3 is CASSPFQGETQYF. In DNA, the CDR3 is TGTGCCAGCTCACCATTCCAAGGGGAGACCCAGTACTTC.

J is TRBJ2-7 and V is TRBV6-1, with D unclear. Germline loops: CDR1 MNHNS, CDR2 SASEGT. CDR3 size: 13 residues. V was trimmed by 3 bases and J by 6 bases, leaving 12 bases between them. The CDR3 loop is CASSEWTGLEQYF. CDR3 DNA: TGTGCCAGCAGTGAGTGGACGGGTCTCGAGCAGTACTTC.

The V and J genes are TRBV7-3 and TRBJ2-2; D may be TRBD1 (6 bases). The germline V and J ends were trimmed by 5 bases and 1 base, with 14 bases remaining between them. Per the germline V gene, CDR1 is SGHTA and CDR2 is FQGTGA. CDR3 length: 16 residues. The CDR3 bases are TGTGCCAGCAGCCCGAGGGCAGGGGTGAACACCGGGGAGCTGTTTTTT. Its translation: CASSPRAGVNTGELFF.

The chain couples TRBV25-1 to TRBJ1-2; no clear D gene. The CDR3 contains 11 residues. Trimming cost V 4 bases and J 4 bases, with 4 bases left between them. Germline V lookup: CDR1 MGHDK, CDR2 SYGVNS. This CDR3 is CASSGGYGYTF. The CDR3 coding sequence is TGTGCCAGCAGTGGGGGCTATGGCTACACCTTC.

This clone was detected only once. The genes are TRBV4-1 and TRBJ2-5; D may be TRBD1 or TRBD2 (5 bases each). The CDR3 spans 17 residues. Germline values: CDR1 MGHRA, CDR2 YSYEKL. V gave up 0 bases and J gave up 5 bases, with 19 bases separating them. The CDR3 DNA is TGCGCCAGCAGCCAAGATTCGGGACCTCATCTTGGGGAGACCCAGTACTTC. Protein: CASSQDSGPHLGETQYF.